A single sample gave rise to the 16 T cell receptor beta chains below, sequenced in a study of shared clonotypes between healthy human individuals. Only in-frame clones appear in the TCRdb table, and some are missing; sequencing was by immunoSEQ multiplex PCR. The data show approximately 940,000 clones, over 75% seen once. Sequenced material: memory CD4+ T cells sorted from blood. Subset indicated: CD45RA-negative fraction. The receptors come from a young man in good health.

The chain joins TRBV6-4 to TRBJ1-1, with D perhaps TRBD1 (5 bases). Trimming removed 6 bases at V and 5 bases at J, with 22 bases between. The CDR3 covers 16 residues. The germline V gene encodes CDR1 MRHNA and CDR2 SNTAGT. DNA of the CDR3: TGTGCCAGCAGAGCGCTGGGACCCTCAGAAGGTACTGAAGCTTTCTTT. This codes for CASRALGPSEGTEAFF.

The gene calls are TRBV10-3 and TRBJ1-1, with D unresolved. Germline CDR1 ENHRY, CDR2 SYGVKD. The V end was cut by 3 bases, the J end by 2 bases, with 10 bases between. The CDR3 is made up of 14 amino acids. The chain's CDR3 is CAISDYDGNTEAFF. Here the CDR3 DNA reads TGTGCCATCAGTGATTATGACGGAAACACTGAAGCTTTCTTT.

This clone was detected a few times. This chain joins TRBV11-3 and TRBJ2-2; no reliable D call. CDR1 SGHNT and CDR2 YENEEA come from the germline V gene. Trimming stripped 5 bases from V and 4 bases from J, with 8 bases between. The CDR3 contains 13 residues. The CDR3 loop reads CASSPQFTGELFF. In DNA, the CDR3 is TGTGCCAGCAGCCCGCAATTCACCGGGGAGCTGTTTTTT.

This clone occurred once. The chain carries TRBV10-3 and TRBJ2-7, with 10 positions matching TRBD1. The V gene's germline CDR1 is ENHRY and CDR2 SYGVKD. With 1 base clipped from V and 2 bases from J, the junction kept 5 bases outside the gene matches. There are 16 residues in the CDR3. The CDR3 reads CAISEYGGQGAYEQYF. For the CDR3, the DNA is TGTGCCATCAGTGAGTATGGTGGACAGGGGGCCTACGAGCAGTACTTC.

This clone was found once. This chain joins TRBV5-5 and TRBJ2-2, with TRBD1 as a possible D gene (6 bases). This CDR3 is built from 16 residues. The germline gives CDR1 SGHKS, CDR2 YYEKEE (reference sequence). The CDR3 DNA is TGTGTACCAGCAGTCCCACTACAGGGAGAAACCGGGGAGCTGTTTTTT. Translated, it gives CVPAVPLQGETGELFF. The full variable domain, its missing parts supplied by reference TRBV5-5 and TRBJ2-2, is DAGVTQSPTHLIKTRGQQVTLRCSPISGHKSVSWYQQVLGQGPQFIFQYYEKEERGRGNFPDRFSARQFPNYSSELNVNALLLGDSALYLCVPAVPLQGETGELFFGEGSRLTVL.

The DNA for the CDR3 is TGTGCCAGCAGTTCACCCGGACTAGGGCACAATGAGCAGTTCTTC. Translation gives CASSSPGLGHNEQFF. The V call is TRBV6-6, the J call TRBJ2-1; 7 nucleotides agree with TRBD2. There are 15 residues in the CDR3. V was pared by 4 bases and J by 5 bases, with 8 bases of the junction left unmatched. Germline-derived CDR1 and CDR2 are MNHNY and SVGAGI (reference sequence).

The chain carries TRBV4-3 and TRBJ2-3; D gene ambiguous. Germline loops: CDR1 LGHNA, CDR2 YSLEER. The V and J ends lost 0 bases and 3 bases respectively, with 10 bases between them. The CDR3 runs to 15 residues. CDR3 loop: CASSQDHRVTDTQYF. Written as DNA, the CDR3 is TGCGCCAGCAGCCAAGACCACCGGGTTACAGATACGCAGTATTTT.

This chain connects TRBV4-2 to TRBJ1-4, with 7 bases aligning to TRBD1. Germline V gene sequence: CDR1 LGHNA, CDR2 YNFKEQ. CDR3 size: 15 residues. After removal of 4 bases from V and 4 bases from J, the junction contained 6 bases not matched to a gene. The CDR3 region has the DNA TGTGCCAGCAGCCCCGGGGACAGCGTTAATGAAAAACTGTTTTTT. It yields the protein CASSPGDSVNEKLFF.

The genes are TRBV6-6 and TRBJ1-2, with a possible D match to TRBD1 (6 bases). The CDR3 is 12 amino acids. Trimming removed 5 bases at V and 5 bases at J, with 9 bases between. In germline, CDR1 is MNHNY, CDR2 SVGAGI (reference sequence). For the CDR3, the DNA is TGTGCCAGCAGTGGGGGGCGGTATGGCTACACCTTC. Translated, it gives CASSGGRYGYTF.

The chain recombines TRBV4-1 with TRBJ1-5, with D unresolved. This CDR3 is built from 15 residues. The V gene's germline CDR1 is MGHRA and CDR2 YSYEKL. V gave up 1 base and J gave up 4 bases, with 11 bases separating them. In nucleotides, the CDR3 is TGCGCCAGCAGCCAAGCTGCGGCGGTTAATCAGCCCCAGCATTTT. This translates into CASSQAAAVNQPQHF.

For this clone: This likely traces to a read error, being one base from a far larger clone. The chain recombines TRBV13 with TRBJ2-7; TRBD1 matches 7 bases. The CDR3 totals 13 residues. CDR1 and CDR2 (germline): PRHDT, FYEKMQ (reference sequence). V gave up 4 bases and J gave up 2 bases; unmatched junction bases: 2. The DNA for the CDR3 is TGTGCCAGCAGCTCGGGACAGACCTACGAGCAGTACTTC. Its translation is CASSSGQTYEQYF.

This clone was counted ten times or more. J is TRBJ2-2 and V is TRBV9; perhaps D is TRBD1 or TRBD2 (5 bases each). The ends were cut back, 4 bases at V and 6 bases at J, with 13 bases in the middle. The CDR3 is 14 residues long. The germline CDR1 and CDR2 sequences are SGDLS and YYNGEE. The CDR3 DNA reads TGTGCCAGCAGCACGCGCAGGGACCCCGGGGAGCTGTTTTTT. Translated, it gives CASSTRRDPGELFF.

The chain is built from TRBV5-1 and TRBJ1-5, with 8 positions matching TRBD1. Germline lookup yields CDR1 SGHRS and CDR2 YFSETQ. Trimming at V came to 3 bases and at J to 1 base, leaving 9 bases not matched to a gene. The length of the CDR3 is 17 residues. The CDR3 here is CASSWGQGAGSNQPQHF. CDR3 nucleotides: TGCGCCAGCAGCTGGGGGCAGGGGGCGGGAAGCAATCAGCCCCAGCATTTT.

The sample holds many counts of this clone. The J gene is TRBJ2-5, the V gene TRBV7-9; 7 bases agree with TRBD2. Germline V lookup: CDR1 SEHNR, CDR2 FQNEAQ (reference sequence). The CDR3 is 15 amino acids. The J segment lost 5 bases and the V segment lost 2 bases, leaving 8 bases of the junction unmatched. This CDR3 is CASSLIGQAGETQYF. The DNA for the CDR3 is TGTGCCAGCAGCTTAATAGGCCAAGCGGGGGAGACCCAGTACTTC. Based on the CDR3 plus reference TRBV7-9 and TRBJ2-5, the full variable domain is DTGVSQNPRHKITKRGQNVTFRCDPISEHNRLYWYRQTLGQGPEFLTYFQNEAQLEKSRLLSDRFSAERPKGSFSTLEIQRTEQGDSAMYLCASSLIGQAGETQYFGPGTRLLVL.

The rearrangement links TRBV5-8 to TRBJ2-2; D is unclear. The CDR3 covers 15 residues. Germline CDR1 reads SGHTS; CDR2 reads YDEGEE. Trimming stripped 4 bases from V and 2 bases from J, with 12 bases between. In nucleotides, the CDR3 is TGTGCCAGCAGCCGACTTTGGGTCAACACCGGGGAGCTGTTTTTT. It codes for CASSRLWVNTGELFF. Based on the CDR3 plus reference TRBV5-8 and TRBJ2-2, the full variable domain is EAGVTQSPTHLIKTRGQQATLRCSPISGHTSVYWYQQALGLGLQFLLWYDEGEERNRGNFPPRFSGRQFPNYSSELNVNALELEDSALYLCASSRLWVNTGELFFGEGSRLTVL.

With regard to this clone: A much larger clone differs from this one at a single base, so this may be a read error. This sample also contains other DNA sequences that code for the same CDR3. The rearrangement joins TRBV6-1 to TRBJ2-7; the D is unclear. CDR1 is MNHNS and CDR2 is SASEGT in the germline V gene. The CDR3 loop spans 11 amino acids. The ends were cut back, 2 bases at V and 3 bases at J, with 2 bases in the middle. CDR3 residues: CASSERYEQYF. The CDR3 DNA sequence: TGTGCCAGCAGTGAACGCTACGAGCAGTACTTC.